Below are 20 T cell receptor beta chains sequenced from a single sample in a study of blood T cell repertoires in COVID-19. Measured with immunoSEQ multiplex PCR; TCRdb has only the in-frame clones, and not every one. The data contain 45,000 to 65,000 clones, 81% of them singletons. Sequencing was carried out using peripheral blood. The receptors stem from an elderly woman with COVID-19, enrolled during active disease.

The CDR3 here is CASSQRDRTGGNYGYTF. DNA for the CDR3: TGTGCCAGCAGCCAAAGGGACCGGACAGGTGGTAACTATGGCTACACCTTC. The genes are TRBV3-1 (or the pseudogene TRBV3-2) and TRBJ1-2; 7 positions agree with TRBD1. The CDR3 has 17 residues. The germline V gene has CDR1 LGHDT and CDR2 YNNKEL (reference sequence). Trimming took 2 bases from V and 1 from J; bases not matched to a gene: 10.

The V call is TRBV2, the J call TRBJ2-1; the match to TRBD2 covers 11 bases. There are 16 residues in the CDR3. The V and J ends lost 4 bases and 4 bases, in that order; junction bases with no gene match: 6. CDR1 SNHLY and CDR2 FYNNEI come from the germline V gene. In DNA form, the CDR3 reads TGTGCCAGCAGTGGCCTAGCGGGAGGAGGGTACAATGAGCAGTTCTTC. Protein sequence: CASSGLAGGGYNEQFF.

The rearrangement links TRBV18 to TRBJ1-1; D is undetermined. Germline V gene data show CDR1 as KGHSH and CDR2 as LQKENI. The CDR3 length is 16 residues. Trimming pared 5 bases from V and 0 bases from J, leaving 16 bases between. CDR3 in amino acids: CASSGGPGGMNTEAFF. The CDR3 DNA sequence: TGTGCCAGCTCAGGAGGTCCCGGAGGGATGAACACTGAAGCTTTCTTT.

This clone was observed at least ten times. The V gene is TRBV21-1, the J gene TRBJ1-2; the D call in the table, TRBD1, was not verified against the DNA. TRBV21-1 is described as a pseudogene. The CDR3 length is 15 residues. The CDR3 coding sequence is TGTGCCAGCAGCAAAGAAGACCCAGGGCTCTATGGCTACACCTTC. Translated, it gives CASSKEDPGLYGYTF.

V gene TRBV19 combines with J gene TRBJ2-6; the match to TRBD2 covers 7 bases. J gave up 0 bases and V 4 bases, and 9 bases lay outside the gene matches. Germline CDR1 LNHDA, CDR2 SQIVND (reference sequence). This CDR3 comprises 18 residues. CDR3 DNA sequence: TGTGCCAGTAGTACCGGCGGGAGCCGCCCCTCTGGGGCCAACGTCCTGACTTTC. Encoded protein: CASSTGGSRPSGANVLTF.

The V and J genes are TRBV9 and TRBJ2-5; TRBD2 is a possible D gene (6 bases). The V end lost 0 bases, the J end lost 1 base, and 13 bases lay between the germline ends. Germline CDR1 SGDLS, CDR2 YYNGEE. The CDR3 runs 16 residues. The CDR3 DNA reads as TGTGCCAGCAGCGTAGGCGGTAGCGGAGGCCAAGAGACCCAGTACTTC. Its protein product is CASSVGGSGGQETQYF.

This chain uses TRBV30 with TRBJ1-5, with no clear D. Germline CDR1 GTSNPN, CDR2 SVGIG (reference sequence). This CDR3 contains 13 residues. Trimming removed 1 base at V and 5 bases at J, with 9 bases between. CDR3 DNA: TGTGCCTGGAGTGCTCAGAGGGATCAGCCCCAGCATTTT. Its translation is CAWSAQRDQPQHF.

The chain is built from TRBV25-1 and TRBJ2-3; 7 bases fit TRBD1. Germline CDR1 MGHDK, CDR2 SYGVNS. This CDR3 spans 13 amino acids. After removal of 6 bases from V and 4 bases from J, the junction contained 4 bases not matched to a gene. For the CDR3, the DNA is TGTGCCAGCAGACATACAGGGGCAGATACGCAGTATTTT. Translating gives CASRHTGADTQYF.

This chain connects TRBV3-1 (or the pseudogene TRBV3-2) to TRBJ1-3; TRBD1 agrees at 8 bases. CDR1 is LGHDT, CDR2 YNNKEL, per germline (reference sequence). There are 14 residues in the CDR3. The J segment lost 4 bases and the V segment lost 6 bases, leaving 5 bases of the junction unmatched. CDR3 sequence: CASSRQGNGNTIYF. Here the CDR3 DNA reads TGTGCCAGCAGTCGACAGGGGAACGGAAACACCATATATTTT.

This clone was recorded only once. The chain uses TRBV12-5 and TRBJ2-1; 10 bases are shared with TRBD2. Germline-derived CDR1 and CDR2 are LGHNT and FRNRAP. The length of the CDR3 is 16 residues. V trimming: 5 bases; J trimming: 7 bases; junction bases outside the gene matches: 11. CDR3 in amino acids: CASGHAGTSARNEQFF. The DNA for the CDR3 is TGTGCTAGTGGTCATGCCGGGACTAGCGCCAGGAATGAGCAGTTCTTC.

The chain combines TRBV9 with TRBJ1-4; 8 bases are a match to TRBD1. V gave up 2 bases and J gave up 7 bases; unmatched junction bases: 7. The CDR3 spans 15 residues. Germline CDR1 is SGDLS and CDR2 is YYNGEE. In DNA, the CDR3 is TGTGCCAGCAGCGTCAGCGGACAGGGAGGTGAAAAACTGTTTTTT. It translates to CASSVSGQGGEKLFF.

The rearrangement uses TRBV7-9 and TRBJ2-1, with a possible D match to TRBD2 (6 bases). CDR1 is SEHNR, CDR2 FQNEAQ, per germline (reference sequence). This CDR3 contains 14 residues. V was pared by 7 bases and J by 2 bases, with 12 bases between. The CDR3 loop is CASMEAGPYNEQFF. Written as DNA, the CDR3 is TGTGCCAGCATGGAAGCGGGCCCCTACAATGAGCAGTTCTTC.

This clone was detected only a few times. V gene TRBV9 combines with J gene TRBJ2-2; D remains ambiguous. Trimming pared 3 bases from V and 0 bases from J, leaving 12 bases between. The CDR3 is 16 amino acids. Per the germline V gene, CDR1 is SGDLS and CDR2 is YYNGEE. CDR3 nucleotide sequence: TGTGCCAGCAGCGAGTTCCGGGTTTCGAACACCGGGGAGCTGTTTTTT. Protein sequence: CASSEFRVSNTGELFF.

This chain connects TRBV10-3 to TRBJ1-6; TRBD1 agrees at 7 bases. V shed 2 bases, J shed 9 bases, and the junction held 13 bases outside the gene matches. The length of the CDR3 is 17 residues. Germline values: CDR1 ENHRY, CDR2 SYGVKD. CDR3 sequence (DNA): TGTGCCATCAGTGAGGCCCCGACAGGGATATTGTCTTCACCCCTCCACTTT. Translated: CAISEAPTGILSSPLHF.

This rearrangement joins TRBV28 to TRBJ1-2; 12 nucleotides agree with TRBD1. V dropped 5 bases and J dropped 2; count of bases not matched to a gene: 12. The CDR3 runs 18 residues. Germline lookup yields CDR1 MDHEN and CDR2 SYDVKM. The CDR3: CASSKTSRDRGLNYGYTF. The CDR3 nucleotides are TGTGCCAGCAGTAAGACATCCAGGGACAGGGGGCTGAACTATGGCTACACCTTC.

J is TRBJ1-3 and V is TRBV28; 7 bases are shared with TRBD1. Germline V gene sequence: CDR1 MDHEN, CDR2 SYDVKM. The CDR3 contains 16 residues. The trim removed 2 bases at V and 1 base at J, leaving 5 bases unmatched. In DNA form, the CDR3 reads TGTGCCAGCAGTTTAGTTGTCAGGGGGTCTGGAAACACCATATATTTT. Translated, it gives CASSLVVRGSGNTIYF.

This chain joins TRBV6-5 and TRBJ1-2; D not resolved. CDR1 is MNHEY and CDR2 is SVGAGI in the germline V gene. V gave up 2 bases and J gave up 13 bases, with 17 bases separating them. This CDR3 contains 13 residues. DNA of the CDR3: TGTGCCAGCAGTTACCCCGCGGGCCGGGATTGCACCTTC. Its translation: CASSYPAGRDCTF.

The rearrangement joins TRBV19 to TRBJ2-7, with a weak D call TRBD1 (6 bases). V was shortened by 5 bases and J by 3 bases, with 14 bases between the two germline ends. Looked up from germline, CDR1 is LNHDA and CDR2 is SQIVND (reference sequence). The CDR3 is 14 amino acids. DNA for the CDR3: TGTGCCAGTAGTGGTTCCCTGGACAGCTACGAGCAGTACTTC. It encodes CASSGSLDSYEQYF.

V usage is TRBV24-1 and J usage is TRBJ2-1, with 7 bases aligning to TRBD2. There are 15 residues in the CDR3. J was trimmed by 0 bases and V by 5 bases; bases with no gene match: 3. CDR1 is KGHDR, CDR2 SFDVKD, per germline. The DNA for the CDR3 is TGTGCCACCAGTGGGACGGGGGGCTCCTACAATGAGCAGTTCTTC. Its translation is CATSGTGGSYNEQFF.

This chain uses TRBV18 with TRBJ2-1; 8 bases line up with TRBD2. J gave up 1 base and V 3 bases, and 2 bases lay outside the gene matches. CDR1 KGHSH and CDR2 LQKENI come from the germline V gene. CDR3 length: 15 amino acids. The CDR3 loop is CASSPSGTSYNEQFF. CDR3 nucleotides: TGTGCCAGCTCACCTAGCGGGACGTCCTACAATGAGCAGTTCTTC.